The source of this T cell receptor (beta chain) is a study of T cells after yellow fever vaccination. MiXCR was run by TCRdb on the 5' RACE reads, yielding one entry per CDR3 protein. The repertoire includes 65,000 to 70,000 distinct CDR3 sequences, approximately 5.9% of them detected once, and less than 2.5% sits in the top ten. V was clipped by 3 bases and J by 2 bases; unmatched bases: 4. The CDR3 has 15 amino acids. Germline V gene sequence: CDR1 SGHVS, CDR2 FNYEAQ. A few counts support this clonotype. The chain is built from TRBV7-6 and TRBJ2-3, with 8 bases matching TRBD1. The receptor was derived from a man aged 18 to 35 who received the YFV17D yellow fever vaccine. The source was CD4+ T cells sorted from PBMCs, collected approximately 16 days after the first yellow fever vaccination. Here the CDR3 DNA reads TGTGCCAGCAGCTTCCAGGGGGCTATCACAGATACGCAGTATTTT. It codes for CASSFQGAITDTQYF.